This TCR beta chain was sequenced for a study of cytomegalovirus exposure and HLA in healthy donors. This PCR relied on a set of 60 Vbeta primers and 13 Jbeta primers. Clones were sequenced by immunoSEQ multiplex PCR, and TCRdb holds only the in-frame ones, with some missing. The table shows 160,000 or so clones, with roughly two thirds occurring only once. With respect to this clone: What it binds is not known.

Findings and caveats of the study: The investigators catalogued 150 to 200 TCR beta chains as cytomegalovirus-associated. Common viral pathogens seemed, in a later analysis, to connect with several of the most significant clusters.

The ends were cut back, 0 bases at V and 1 base at J, with 10 bases in the middle. Germline V lookup: CDR1 SEHNR, CDR2 FQNEAQ (reference sequence). The CDR3 contains 16 residues. Participants comprised healthy donors of bone marrow. The sequencing sample was made of PBMCs. This TCR derives from a woman in her 30s in good health and CMV-seronegative. The rearrangement uses TRBV7-9 and TRBJ2-1, with D hard to call. DNA of the CDR3: TGTGCCAGCAGCTTAGCGCCTGGAGTTTCCTACAATGAGCAGTTCTTC. This codes for CASSLAPGVSYNEQFF.